The 28 T cell receptor beta chains reported below all come from one sample, sequenced in a study of blood T cell repertoires in COVID-19. The table came from immunoSEQ multiplex PCR; TCRdb's copy has only in-frame clones and leaves some out. The data contain 200,000 to 250,000 clones, around 84% of them singletons. Sample: peripheral blood. The source is a woman older than 75 with active or convalescent COVID-19.

The V call is TRBV18, the J call TRBJ1-6, with a possible D match to TRBD1 (6 bases). Trimming left V 0 bases short and J 0 bases short, with 9 bases between. Germline CDR1 reads KGHSH; CDR2 reads LQKENI. The length of the CDR3 is 17 residues. CDR3 in DNA: TGTGCCAGCTCACCACCCGCAGGGGCCTCCTATAATTCACCCCTCCACTTT. Amino acids: CASSPPAGASYNSPLHF. The full variable domain, rest sourced from reference TRBV18 and TRBJ1-6, is NAGVMQNPRHLVRRRGQEARLRCSPMKGHSHVYWYRQLPEEGLKFMVYLQKENIIDESGMPKERFSAEFPKEGPSILRIQQVVRGDSAAYFCASSPPAGASYNSPLHFGNGTRLTVT.

The chain links TRBV6-2 or TRBV6-3 to TRBJ1-1, with D perhaps TRBD1 (6 bases). Germline CDR1 reads MNHEY; CDR2 reads SVGEGT. Deletions cut 1 base from V and 7 bases from J, with 22 bases between. The CDR3 length is 17 residues. CDR3 amino acids: CASSYFQVGGLRFEAFF. CDR3 bases: TGTGCCAGCAGTTACTTCCAGGTGGGGGGGCTCCGATTTGAAGCTTTCTTT.

DNA of the CDR3: TGTGCCAGCAGTGACAGGGGGCTGGGCTCCTACGAGCAGTACTTC. As protein: CASSDRGLGSYEQYF. The gene calls are TRBV6-1 and TRBJ2-7; 8 nucleotides agree with TRBD1. With 3 bases clipped from V and 0 bases from J, the junction kept 4 bases outside the gene matches. The length of the CDR3 is 15 residues. Germline V gene lookup returns CDR1 MNHNS and CDR2 SASEGT.

The rearrangement joins TRBV28 to TRBJ2-5; maybe TRBD1 (5 bases). Trimming removed 7 bases from V and 4 bases from J, with 19 bases in between. CDR1 and CDR2 (germline): MDHEN, SYDVKM. CDR3 length: 15 amino acids. The CDR3 loop reads CASTSQTAGLETQYF. The DNA of the CDR3 is TGTGCCAGCACCTCCCAAACGGCAGGGCTAGAGACCCAGTACTTC.

This chain links TRBV15 with TRBJ2-5; a possible D gene is TRBD1 (7 bases). Between the trimmed V and J ends, which lost 4 bases and 1 base, there was a span of 13 bases. CDR1 and CDR2 (germline): LNHNV, YYDKDF (reference sequence). The length of the CDR3 is 15 residues. CDR3 protein: CATSIGGTVQETQYF. The CDR3 DNA follows: TGTGCCACCAGCATCGGAGGGACAGTCCAAGAGACCCAGTACTTC.

CDR3 sequence: CASSLDRTARGDTQYF. For the CDR3, the DNA is TGTGCCAGCAGCTTAGATCGGACAGCCCGTGGAGATACGCAGTATTTT. The rearrangement joins TRBV7-9 to TRBJ2-3; D is possibly TRBD1 (6 bases). The CDR3 length is 16 residues. V was shortened by 1 base and J by 5 bases, with 16 bases between the two germline ends. CDR1 SEHNR and CDR2 FQNEAQ come from the germline V gene (reference sequence).

V usage is TRBV27 and J usage is TRBJ1-1, with a possible D match to TRBD1 (6 bases). Per germline, CDR1 MNHEY and CDR2 SMNVEV (reference sequence). The CDR3 spans 15 residues. V was trimmed by 0 bases and J by 8 bases, leaving 16 bases between them. CDR3 in DNA: TGTGCCAGCAGTTTATCCCCGCGACAGGTAGAAGAAGCTTTCTTT. Encoded protein: CASSLSPRQVEEAFF.

This clone was counted only a few times. The chain links TRBV5-1 to TRBJ2-2; D uncertain. Germline lookup yields CDR1 SGHRS and CDR2 YFSETQ. This CDR3 region has 14 residues. Trimming took off 2 bases at V and 3 bases at J, with 8 bases between the two ends. The CDR3 coding sequence is TGCGCCAGCAGCTTAGTACTTGACACCGGGGAGCTGTTTTTT. Amino acid sequence: CASSLVLDTGELFF.

The chain is built from TRBV27 and TRBJ1-2, with D possibly matching TRBD1 (5 bases). Looked up from germline, CDR1 is MNHEY and CDR2 is SMNVEV (reference sequence). The length of the CDR3 is 13 residues. The V gene lost 6 bases and the J gene lost 4 bases, with 12 bases spanning the gap. CDR3 nucleotides: TGTGCCAGCAGCAGGGAAAGGGGCTATGGCTACACCTTC. The encoded protein is CASSRERGYGYTF.

The chain recombines TRBV18 with TRBJ1-6; D gene uncertain. Germline CDR1 reads KGHSH; CDR2 reads LQKENI. The CDR3 extends over 16 amino acids. V was pared by 4 bases and J by 0 bases, with 10 bases between. This CDR3 is CASSLWASSYNSPLHF. In DNA, the CDR3 is TGTGCCAGCTCACTCTGGGCGAGCTCCTATAATTCACCCCTCCACTTT.

In its sample, this clone was seen once. The chain is built from TRBV5-4 and TRBJ2-5; D possibly corresponds to TRBD1 (6 bases). Trimming removed 0 bases from V and 5 bases from J, with 11 bases in between. The CDR3 sequence is 14 residues long. Germline V gene data show CDR1 as SGHNT and CDR2 as YYREEE (reference sequence). Here the CDR3 reads CASSLAGARETQYF. The DNA for the CDR3 is TGTGCCAGCAGCTTGGCAGGGGCCCGGGAGACCCAGTACTTC.

The V call is TRBV6-1, the J call TRBJ2-7; 7 nucleotides match TRBD1. With V trimmed by 3 bases and J by 6 bases, 8 bases remained unmatched. This CDR3 has 14 residues. The germline CDR1 and CDR2 sequences are MNHNS and SASEGT. CDR3 DNA: TGTGCCAGCAGTGACCGGACAGGAGGAGGCGAGCAGTACTTC. It encodes CASSDRTGGGEQYF.

The rearrangement joins TRBV7-3 to TRBJ2-3, with 8 positions matching TRBD2. V was clipped by 1 base and J by 0 bases; unmatched bases: 3. The CDR3 length is 16 residues. Germline V gene data show CDR1 as SGHTA and CDR2 as FQGTGA. The CDR3 DNA reads as TGTGCCAGCAGCTTAAGACTAGCGAGGAGCACAGATACGCAGTATTTT. Protein product: CASSLRLARSTDTQYF.

The chain carries TRBV18 and TRBJ1-1, with D unresolved. Germline V gives CDR1 KGHSH, CDR2 LQKENI. V lost 5 bases and J lost 3, with 10 bases in between. The CDR3 totals 13 residues. The DNA of the CDR3 is TGTGCCAGCTCAACTTACAGTGACACTGAAGCTTTCTTT. This translates into CASSTYSDTEAFF.

This chain connects TRBV7-2 to TRBJ1-1; 7 nucleotides line up with TRBD1. Germline CDR1 is SGHTA and CDR2 is FQGNSA. This CDR3 is 14 amino acids long. V shed 5 bases and J 10 bases; nucleotides not matched to a gene: 13. This CDR3 reads CASSQGRGQWGAFF. CDR3 DNA sequence: TGTGCCAGCAGCCAAGGAAGGGGGCAGTGGGGAGCTTTCTTT.

The chain recombines TRBV4-1 with TRBJ2-3, with TRBD2 matching over 14 bases. The CDR3 loop spans 19 amino acids. Germline lookup yields CDR1 MGHRA and CDR2 YSYEKL. The V gene end was trimmed by 4 bases and the J gene end by 2 bases; junction bases not matched to a gene: 11. The CDR3 DNA is TGCGCCAGCAGCCGTTCGGGACTAGCGGGAGCTGGAACCACAGATACGCAGTATTTT. Protein: CASSRSGLAGAGTTDTQYF.

The chain combines TRBV7-2 with TRBJ2-3; D may be TRBD1 (5 bases). The germline V gene encodes CDR1 SGHTA and CDR2 FQGNSA. CDR3 size: 14 residues. Trimming took 5 bases from V and 2 from J, leaving 11 bases between them. The DNA for the CDR3 is TGTGCCAGCAGCCCTAGACAGACCACAGATACGCAGTATTTT. It codes for CASSPRQTTDTQYF. The variable domain in full, with the rest retrieved from reference TRBV7-2 and TRBJ2-3, is GAGVSQSPSNKVTEKGKDVELRCDPISGHTALYWYRQSLGQGLEFLIYFQGNSAPDKSGLPSDRFSAERTGGSVSTLTIQRTQQEDSAVYLCASSPRQTTDTQYFGPGTRLTVL.

The rearrangement links TRBV7-2 to TRBJ2-5, with 8 positions matching TRBD1. V shed 0 bases and J 1 base; nucleotides not matched to a gene: 4. This CDR3 comprises 16 residues. Germline V CDR1 and CDR2: SGHTA, FQGNSA. The CDR3 sequence is CASSLADRGLQETQYF. The CDR3 DNA is TGTGCCAGCAGCTTAGCAGACAGGGGACTCCAAGAGACCCAGTACTTC.

This rearrangement joins TRBV7-2 to TRBJ1-1; 11 positions agree with TRBD1. This CDR3 comprises 14 residues. V gave up 4 bases and J gave up 6 bases; unmatched junction bases: 4. Germline assignment: CDR1 SGHTA and CDR2 FQGNSA. CDR3 amino acids: CASSSRDRGSEAFF. The CDR3 region has the DNA TGTGCCAGCAGCTCGAGGGACAGGGGGTCTGAAGCTTTCTTT.

This chain joins TRBV30 and TRBJ1-6, with D possibly being TRBD1 (6 bases). This CDR3 spans 17 amino acids. Per germline, CDR1 GTSNPN and CDR2 SVGIG (reference sequence). V lost 0 bases to trimming and J lost 8 bases, with 20 bases between them. CDR3 loop: CAWSVPGGAPGDSPLHF. Written as DNA, the CDR3 is TGTGCCTGGAGTGTACCTGGAGGTGCCCCAGGGGATTCACCCCTCCACTTT.

The gene calls are TRBV15 and TRBJ2-3; 9 bases are a match to TRBD1. CDR1 is LNHNV and CDR2 is YYDKDF in the germline V gene (reference sequence). V shed 3 bases and J 4 bases; nucleotides not matched to a gene: 8. The CDR3 is made up of 16 amino acids. The CDR3 loop is CATSRPGTGFADTQYF. The CDR3 DNA reads as TGTGCCACCAGCAGGCCCGGGACAGGGTTTGCAGATACGCAGTATTTT.

The CDR3 loop is CASSSWGSYNEQFF. CDR3 sequence (DNA): TGTGCCAGCAGTTCTTGGGGCTCGTACAATGAGCAGTTCTTC. The chain carries TRBV6-5 and TRBJ2-1; TRBD1 might be the D (5 bases). V lost 4 bases and J lost 4, with 11 bases in between. CDR3 size: 14 residues. Germline lookup yields CDR1 MNHEY and CDR2 SVGAGI.

The chain carries TRBV6-4 and TRBJ1-2; no clear D. CDR1 and CDR2 from the germline V gene are MRHNA and SNTAGT. The CDR3 extends over 15 amino acids. V lost 3 bases and J lost 4, with 15 bases in between. CDR3 nucleotides: TGTGCCAGCAGTGAGCCCGCCGCTACCCTCTATGGCTACACCTTC. Translated: CASSEPAATLYGYTF.

This sequence joins TRBV29-1 and TRBJ1-2; tentative D call: TRBD1 (5 bases). CDR1 and CDR2 from the germline V gene are SQVTM and ANQGSEA. Trimming stripped 6 bases from V and 6 bases from J, with 17 bases between. The CDR3 is made up of 13 amino acids. The CDR3 DNA reads TGCAGCGTGTGGGTACAGGAGATAGATGGCTACACCTTC. Protein sequence: CSVWVQEIDGYTF.

The chain carries TRBV7-2 and TRBJ2-1, with 11 bases aligning to TRBD2. The V and J ends lost 5 bases and 4 bases, in that order; junction bases with no gene match: 4. The CDR3 contains 15 residues. Germline V gives CDR1 SGHTA, CDR2 FQGNSA. This chain's CDR3 is CASSQTSGIYNEQFF. The DNA of the CDR3 is TGTGCCAGCAGCCAGACTAGCGGGATTTACAATGAGCAGTTCTTC. Looking up the rest from reference TRBV7-2 and TRBJ2-1 gives the full variable domain: GAGVSQSPSNKVTEKGKDVELRCDPISGHTALYWYRQSLGQGLEFLIYFQGNSAPDKSGLPSDRFSAERTGGSVSTLTIQRTQQEDSAVYLCASSQTSGIYNEQFFGPGTRLTVL.

The chain carries TRBV28 and TRBJ2-3; 7 positions agree with TRBD1. Germline CDR1 is MDHEN and CDR2 is SYDVKM. Losses at the gene ends were 4 bases for V and 0 bases for J; bases not matched to a gene: 1. The CDR3 is made up of 14 amino acids. The CDR3 protein is CASSSGGSTDTQYF. For the CDR3, the DNA is TGTGCCAGCAGTTCAGGGGGTAGCACAGATACGCAGTATTTT. The full variable domain, completed using reference TRBV28 and TRBJ2-3, is DVKVTQSSRYLVKRTGEKVFLECVQDMDHENMFWYRQDPGLGLRLIYFSYDVKMKEKGDIPEGYSVSREKKERFSLILESASTNQTSMYLCASSSGGSTDTQYFGPGTRLTVL.

This clone was counted once. V usage is TRBV19 and J usage is TRBJ2-1, with D possibly being TRBD2 (6 bases). CDR3 length: 15 amino acids. Trimming cost V 6 bases and J 0 bases, with 12 bases left between them. The germline V gene has CDR1 LNHDA and CDR2 SQIVND (reference sequence). The CDR3 DNA reads TGTGCCAGTAGACTTATAGCGGACTCCTACAATGAGCAGTTCTTC. This codes for CASRLIADSYNEQFF. Full variable domain (rest looked up from reference TRBV19 and TRBJ2-1): DGGITQSPKYLFRKEGQNVTLSCEQNLNHDAMYWYRQDPGQGLRLIYYSQIVNDFQKGDIAEGYSVSREKKESFPLTVTSAQKNPTAFYLCASRLIADSYNEQFFGPGTRLTVL.

This CDR3 reads CASSHTGTSGSEQYF. CDR3 DNA: TGTGCCAGCAGCCATACCGGGACTAGCGGGAGCGAGCAGTACTTC. The chain carries TRBV5-6 and TRBJ2-7; 14 bases match TRBD2. V shed 4 bases and J 6 bases; nucleotides not matched to a gene: 6. Looked up from germline, CDR1 is SGHDT and CDR2 is YYEEEE. The CDR3 spans 15 residues.